The rows below give T cell receptor beta chains drawn from one sample of a study of post-analysis software for immune sequencing data. TCRdb ran MiXCR on the PCR reads and lists one entry per CDR3 protein. The sample carries roughly 180,000 distinct CDR3 sequences, about 29% recorded once. Source material: blood. The receptors originated from a girl aged 10-17 years with multiple sclerosis. Both conserved end residues are part of each CDR3. Fields, in order: V gene, J gene, D gene, clone size, CDR3 DNA, CDR3 protein. A D gene is named only where the DNA matches it firmly. A clone size is listed for some rows: how often the clone was seen (once, few, many), or a class if it is expanded.

V: TRBV27
J: TRBJ2-3
D: TRBD2
size: NA
DNA: TGTGCCAGCAGTACCACTAGCGGGTTAAGCGCAGATACGCAGTATTTT
CDR3: CASSTTSGLSADTQYF

V: TRBV15
J: TRBJ2-4
D: NA
size: many
DNA: TGTGCCACCAGCAGAGACACAGGGACCAAAAACATTCAGTACTTC
CDR3: CATSRDTGTKNIQYF

V: TRBV3-1
J: TRBJ2-1
D: TRBD2
size: NA
DNA: TGTGCCAGCAGCCACACCTTTAGCGGGAGTGATAATGAGCAGTTCTTC
CDR3: CASSHTFSGSDNEQFF

V: TRBV7-8
J: TRBJ1-2
D: NA
size: many
DNA: TGTGCCAGCAGCCCGTTCGGGGGAGGGAACTATGGCTACACCTTC
CDR3: CASSPFGGGNYGYTF

V: TRBV6-6
J: TRBJ2-5
D: TRBD1
size: few
DNA: TGTGCCAGCAGACCTCCCGGGACAGGGGGAGAGACCCAGTACTTC
CDR3: CASRPPGTGGETQYF

V: TRBV5-6
J: TRBJ2-5
D: TRBD2
size: many
DNA: TGTGCCAGCAGCACGGGACTAGCGATAGGAGAGACCCAGTACTTC
CDR3: CASSTGLAIGETQYF

V: TRBV5-5
J: TRBJ1-1
D: TRBD1
size: NA
DNA: TGTGCCAGCAGCGCAGCTCCGGGACAGGGGAGCACTGAAGCTTTCTTT
CDR3: CASSAAPGQGSTEAFF

V: TRBV11-2
J: TRBJ2-7
D: NA
size: few
DNA: TGTGCCAGCAGCTTAGAGTCAGGGATCCCCTACGAGCAGTACTTC
CDR3: CASSLESGIPYEQYF

V: TRBV10-1
J: TRBJ1-6
D: NA
size: once
DNA: TGCGCCAACGGAGAGACAGGATCTTCCCTCCACTTT
CDR3: CANGETGSSLHF

V: TRBV27
J: TRBJ2-5
D: NA
size: NA
DNA: TGTGCCAGCAACCCCGACAGAGGACTATCTAAAGAGACCCAGTACTTC
CDR3: CASNPDRGLSKETQYF

V: TRBV19
J: TRBJ1-1
D: NA
size: few
DNA: TGTGCCAGTAGTGACAGCTACACTGAAGCTTTCTTT
CDR3: CASSDSYTEAFF

V: TRBV12-3/TRBV12-4
J: TRBJ2-5
D: NA
size: many
DNA: TGTGCCAGCAGTCCGTACGGAGGACACCTCCGGACCCAGTACTTC
CDR3: CASSPYGGHLRTQYF

V: TRBV7-9
J: TRBJ2-3
D: NA
size: many
DNA: TGTGCCAGCAGCTTCAGGGGCACAGATACGCAGTATTTT
CDR3: CASSFRGTDTQYF

V: TRBV12-3/TRBV12-4
J: TRBJ2-3
D: TRBD1
size: few
DNA: TGTGCCAGCAGTTTATTAGCCAGGGGGCGCGAAGATACGCAGTATTTT
CDR3: CASSLLARGREDTQYF

V: TRBV20-1
J: TRBJ2-1
D: TRBD2
size: many
DNA: TGCAGTGCTAGCGCGCGCGGGAGTGGGTACAATGAGCAGTTCTTC
CDR3: CSASARGSGYNEQFF